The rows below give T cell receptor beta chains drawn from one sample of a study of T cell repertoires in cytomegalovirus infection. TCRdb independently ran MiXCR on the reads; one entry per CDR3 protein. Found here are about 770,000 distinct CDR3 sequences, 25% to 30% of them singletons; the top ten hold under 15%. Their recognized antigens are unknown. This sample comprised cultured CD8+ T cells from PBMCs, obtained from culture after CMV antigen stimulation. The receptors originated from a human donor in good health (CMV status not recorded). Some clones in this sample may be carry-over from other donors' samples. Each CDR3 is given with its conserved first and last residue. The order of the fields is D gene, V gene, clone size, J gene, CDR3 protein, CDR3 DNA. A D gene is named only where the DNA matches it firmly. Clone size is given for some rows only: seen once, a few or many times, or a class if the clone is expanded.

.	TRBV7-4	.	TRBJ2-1	CASSLENPGYGGQFF	TGTGCCAGCAGCTTAGAAAATCCGGGTTATGGTGGGCAGTTCTTC
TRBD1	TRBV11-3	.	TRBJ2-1	CASSGDRVNEQFF	TGTGCCAGCAGCGGGGACAGAGTCAATGAGCAGTTCTTC
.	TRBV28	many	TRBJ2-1	CASSRGANNEQFF	TGTGCCAGCAGTCGCGGGGCGAACAATGAGCAGTTCTTC
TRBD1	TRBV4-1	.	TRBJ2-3	CASNQRTGADTQYF	TGCGCCAGCAACCAACGGACAGGCGCAGATACGCAGTATTTT
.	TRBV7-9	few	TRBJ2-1	CASSSELDNEQFF	TGTGCCAGCAGCTCCGAACTAGACAATGAGCAGTTCTTC
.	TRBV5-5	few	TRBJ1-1	CASSIGQFYGNTEAFF	TGTGCCAGCAGCATTGGACAGTTTTATGGGAACACTGAAGCTTTCTTT
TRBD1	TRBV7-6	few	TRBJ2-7	CASSTTGGELYEQYF	TGTGCCAGCAGCACGACAGGGGGCGAATTGTACGAGCAGTACTTC
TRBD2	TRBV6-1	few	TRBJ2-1	CASTRLAGGLNEQFF	TGTGCCAGCACCAGACTAGCGGGGGGGTTGAATGAGCAGTTCTTC
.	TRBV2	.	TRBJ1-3	CASSEAGLGNTIYF	TGTGCCAGCAGTGAAGCCGGCTTGGGAAACACCATATATTTT
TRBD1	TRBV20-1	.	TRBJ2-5	CSARGQQGMRETQYF	TGCAGTGCTAGAGGCCAACAGGGGATGAGGGAGACCCAGTACTTC
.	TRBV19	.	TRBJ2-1	CASSIDRSEQFF	TGTGCCAGTAGTATTGATCGGAGTGAGCAGTTCTTC
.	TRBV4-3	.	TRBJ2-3	CASSQGYKKRSADSQYF	TGCGCCAGCAGCCAAGGATATAAGAAACGCTCTGCAGATTCGCAGTATTTT
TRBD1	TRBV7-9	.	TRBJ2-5	CASSFVQGRETQYF	TGTGCCAGCAGCTTTGTACAGGGGCGGGAGACCCAGTACTTC
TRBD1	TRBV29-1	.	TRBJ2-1	CSVVGGSGQGARDYNEQFF	TGCAGCGTTGTGGGTGGGTCAGGACAGGGGGCGCGGGACTACAATGAGCAGTTCTTC